Given below is one T cell receptor (beta chain) in context. The antigen remains unidentified. This entry comes from a study of T cell responses to AZD1222 COVID-19 vaccine. Study results and caveats: Baseline seropositives among AZD1222 recipients totaled only 6 or 7. Among the donors, most were white British and more were female, and clonal diversity was possibly underestimated.

There are 15 residues in the CDR3. V lost 4 bases, J lost 7 bases, and 5 bases stayed unmatched. Germline V gene lookup returns CDR1 SGHTA and CDR2 FQGTGA. Here immunoSEQ multiplex PCR was the method, and the copy in TCRdb shows in-frame clones only, minus some. Among 130,000 to 150,000 clones listed, approximately 90% were seen once. The source is an adult in good health. This material consisted of peripheral blood, taken on day 0 of AZD1222 vaccination. The rearrangement links TRBV7-3 to TRBJ2-1; 12 nucleotides agree with TRBD2. The CDR3 sequence is CASSSTSGGLNEQFF. CDR3 DNA: TGTGCCAGCAGCTCAACTAGCGGGGGGTTGAATGAGCAGTTCTTC.